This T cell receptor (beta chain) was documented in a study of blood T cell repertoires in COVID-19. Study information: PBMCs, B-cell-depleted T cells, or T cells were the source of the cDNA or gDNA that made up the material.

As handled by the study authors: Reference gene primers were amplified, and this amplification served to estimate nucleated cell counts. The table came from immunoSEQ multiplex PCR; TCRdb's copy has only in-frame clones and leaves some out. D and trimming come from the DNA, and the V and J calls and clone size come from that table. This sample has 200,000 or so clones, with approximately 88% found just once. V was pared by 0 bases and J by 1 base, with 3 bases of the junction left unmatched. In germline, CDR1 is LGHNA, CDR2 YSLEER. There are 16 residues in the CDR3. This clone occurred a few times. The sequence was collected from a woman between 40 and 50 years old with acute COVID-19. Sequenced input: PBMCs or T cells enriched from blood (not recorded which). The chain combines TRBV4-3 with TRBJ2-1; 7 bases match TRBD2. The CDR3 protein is CASSQETGGSYNEQFF. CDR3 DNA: TGCGCCAGCAGCCAAGAAACCGGGGGGTCCTACAATGAGCAGTTCTTC.